The source of this T cell receptor (beta chain) is a study of T cells in Graves' hyperthyroidism and ophthalmopathy. What was amplified from RNA transcripts were TCR beta CDR3 regions. First-round RT-PCR with HTBI primers amplified the TCR CDR3 region. TCRdb reprocessed the multiplex PCR reads with MiXCR, giving one entry per CDR3 protein. The table records 550,000 to 800,000 distinct CDR3 sequences, 15% to 20% of them present only once. From germline, CDR1 is LGHNT and CDR2 FRNRAP. Trimming removed 6 bases from V and 12 bases from J; junction bases left unmatched: 9. The CDR3 contains 13 residues. Of note for this clonotype: Since a much larger clone is just one base distant, this may be a read error.

This clonotype was sampled from a man between 50 and 59 years old with Graves' hyperthyroidism. The chain joins TRBV12-5 to TRBJ2-1; 9 bases match TRBD2. The sequencing sample was made of blood. The CDR3 region is CASGQSQREAQFF. Written as DNA, the CDR3 is TGTGCTAGTGGCCAGTCTCAGCGGGAGGCGCAGTTCTTC.